A selection of T cell receptor beta chains follows, all from one sample in a study of persistence of HIV-infected CD4 T cells. These receptors' targets are unknown. Sequencing used immunoSEQ multiplex PCR; TCRdb keeps in-frame clones, though not all of them. The sample contains tens of thousands of clones, around 82% of which appear only once. The source was CD4+ T cells sorted from PBMCs after roughly 18-hour stimulation, collected from a patient who received antiretroviral therapy. The receptors come from an adult man with HIV who was CMV-seropositive. The CDR3 runs from the conserved cysteine through the conserved F or W. Each record gives: V gene, clone size, J gene, CDR3 length, D gene, CDR3 DNA, CDR3 protein. The D gene is left open where the match is weak. Clone size is shown for a subset of rows, as once, few, many or a class of expanded clone.

V gene: TRBV21-1
clone size: few
J gene: TRBJ1-5
CDR3 length: 13
D gene: -
CDR3 DNA: TGTGCCAGCAGCACCAGGGGGGATCAGCCCCAGCATTTT
CDR3 protein: CASSTRGDQPQHF

V gene: TRBV18
clone size: -
J gene: TRBJ2-7
CDR3 length: 18
D gene: TRBD2
CDR3 DNA: TGTGCCAGCTCATCCAACCTAGCGGGGGGGACCCCTTCCTACGAGCAGTACTTC
CDR3 protein: CASSSNLAGGTPSYEQYF

V gene: TRBV2
clone size: -
J gene: TRBJ1-2
CDR3 length: 14
D gene: -
CDR3 DNA: TGTGCCAGCAGTGAGAGTCAGGGTTCTCATGGCTACACCTTC
CDR3 protein: CASSESQGSHGYTF

V gene: TRBV11-1
clone size: -
J gene: TRBJ1-1
CDR3 length: 12
D gene: -
CDR3 DNA: TGTGCCAGCAGCTTTCGGAGCACTGAAGCTTTCTTT
CDR3 protein: CASSFRSTEAFF

V gene: TRBV2
clone size: -
J gene: TRBJ2-7
CDR3 length: 15
D gene: TRBD1
CDR3 DNA: TGTGCCAGCAGAAACCGGGACAGGTCCTTTGGTGAGCAGTACTTC
CDR3 protein: CASRNRDRSFGEQYF

V gene: TRBV3-1/TRBV3-2
clone size: -
J gene: TRBJ2-3
CDR3 length: 15
D gene: -
CDR3 DNA: TGTGCCAGCAGCCAAGATCTGGCTAGCACAGATACGCAGTATTTT
CDR3 protein: CASSQDLASTDTQYF

V gene: TRBV21-1
clone size: -
J gene: TRBJ2-4
CDR3 length: 17
D gene: -
CDR3 DNA: TGTGCCAGCAGCAAAATTGGCACCAAGCGAGCCAAAAACATTCAGTACTTC
CDR3 protein: CASSKIGTKRAKNIQYF

V gene: TRBV7-9
clone size: -
J gene: TRBJ1-4
CDR3 length: 16
D gene: -
CDR3 DNA: TGTGCCAGCAGCTTCCAACAGGGTGATGTTAATGAAAAACTGTTTTTT
CDR3 protein: CASSFQQGDVNEKLFF

V gene: TRBV12-5
clone size: few
J gene: TRBJ2-7
CDR3 length: 15
D gene: -
CDR3 DNA: TGTGCTAGTGGTTTGAAAATGGAGGGGGCTGAGGAGCAGTACTTC
CDR3 protein: CASGLKMEGAEEQYF

V gene: TRBV28
clone size: -
J gene: TRBJ1-5
CDR3 length: 15
D gene: -
CDR3 DNA: TGTGCCAGCAGCCTGGGCCGGGGTAGCAATCAGCCCCAGCATTTT
CDR3 protein: CASSLGRGSNQPQHF

V gene: TRBV19
clone size: -
J gene: TRBJ2-7
CDR3 length: 14
D gene: TRBD1
CDR3 DNA: TGTGCCAGTAGTATACGGCAGGGGGCCGGCGAGCAGTACTTC
CDR3 protein: CASSIRQGAGEQYF

V gene: TRBV4-2
clone size: -
J gene: TRBJ1-2
CDR3 length: 14
D gene: TRBD1
CDR3 DNA: TGTGCCAGCAGCCAAGACACAGGGGAAGGCGGCTACACCTTC
CDR3 protein: CASSQDTGEGGYTF

V gene: TRBV5-1
clone size: -
J gene: TRBJ1-2
CDR3 length: 13
D gene: TRBD1
CDR3 DNA: TGCGCCAGCAGCTTGGACAGGGGGTCTGGCTACACCTTC
CDR3 protein: CASSLDRGSGYTF

V gene: TRBV10-1
clone size: -
J gene: TRBJ1-1
CDR3 length: 13
D gene: -
CDR3 DNA: TGCGCCAGCCGGCAAGAGATGAACACTGAAGCTTTCTTT
CDR3 protein: CASRQEMNTEAFF

V gene: TRBV9
clone size: -
J gene: TRBJ1-2
CDR3 length: 15
D gene: -
CDR3 DNA: TGTGCCAGCAGCGTAGAGGTATCAGGGTTGGGCGGCTACACCTTC
CDR3 protein: CASSVEVSGLGGYTF

V gene: TRBV28
clone size: -
J gene: TRBJ2-3
CDR3 length: 14
D gene: -
CDR3 DNA: TGTGCCACCGTTAGTCAGCTCATGCCAGATACGCAGTATTTT
CDR3 protein: CATVSQLMPDTQYF

V gene: TRBV5-6
clone size: -
J gene: TRBJ2-7
CDR3 length: 14
D gene: TRBD2
CDR3 DNA: TGTGCCAGCAGCTACGGACTAGCGGGGGATAAGCAGAACTTC
CDR3 protein: CASSYGLAGDKQNF

V gene: TRBV2
clone size: -
J gene: TRBJ2-1
CDR3 length: 14
D gene: TRBD2
CDR3 DNA: TGTGCCAGCAGAGGACTAGCGGCCTACAATGAGCAGTTCTTC
CDR3 protein: CASRGLAAYNEQFF

V gene: TRBV28
clone size: once
J gene: TRBJ1-3
CDR3 length: 14
D gene: -
CDR3 DNA: TGTGCCAGCAGTTTGAGGTTCTCTGGAAACACCATATATTTT
CDR3 protein: CASSLRFSGNTIYF

V gene: TRBV5-4
clone size: -
J gene: TRBJ2-1
CDR3 length: 15
D gene: TRBD2
CDR3 DNA: TGTGCCAGCAGCTGGATAAGCGGGAGAAACAATGAGCAGTTCTTC
CDR3 protein: CASSWISGRNNEQFF

V gene: TRBV9
clone size: few
J gene: TRBJ1-2
CDR3 length: 15
D gene: TRBD1
CDR3 DNA: TGTGCCAGCACTGGAACAGGGGGGCCTTACTATGGCTACACCTTC
CDR3 protein: CASTGTGGPYYGYTF

V gene: TRBV2
clone size: -
J gene: TRBJ1-2
CDR3 length: 12
D gene: -
CDR3 DNA: TGTGCCAGCAGTGTGGAAAACTATGGCTACACCTTC
CDR3 protein: CASSVENYGYTF

V gene: TRBV19
clone size: -
J gene: TRBJ1-5
CDR3 length: 16
D gene: TRBD1
CDR3 DNA: TGTGCCAGTAGTATCGGACAGGGTTTGCCCAATCAGCCCCAGCATTTT
CDR3 protein: CASSIGQGLPNQPQHF

V gene: TRBV5-1
clone size: -
J gene: TRBJ2-7
CDR3 length: 17
D gene: -
CDR3 DNA: TGCGCCAGCAACCGGGACAGCTCTGGGGGGTGGTCCTACGAGCAGTACTTC
CDR3 protein: CASNRDSSGGWSYEQYF

V gene: TRBV10-3
clone size: -
J gene: TRBJ2-1
CDR3 length: 14
D gene: TRBD2
CDR3 DNA: TGTGCCACTTCCCTCAGGACTAGTGACAATGAGCAGTTCTTC
CDR3 protein: CATSLRTSDNEQFF

V gene: TRBV20-1
clone size: -
J gene: TRBJ1-4
CDR3 length: 10
D gene: -
CDR3 DNA: TGCAGTGCCTTGTATGAAAAACTGTTTTTT
CDR3 protein: CSALYEKLFF

V gene: TRBV4-2
clone size: few
J gene: TRBJ2-5
CDR3 length: 16
D gene: -
CDR3 DNA: TGTGCCAGCAGCCAAGCAGGCAGGAGAGAGGTAGAGACCCAGTACTTC
CDR3 protein: CASSQAGRREVETQYF

V gene: TRBV21-1
clone size: once
J gene: TRBJ1-5
CDR3 length: 16
D gene: -
CDR3 DNA: TGTGCCCCAAGGGGGGACGGGAATTATAGCAATCAGCCCCAGCATTTT
CDR3 protein: CAPRGDGNYSNQPQHF

V gene: TRBV5-4
clone size: -
J gene: TRBJ2-1
CDR3 length: 15
D gene: -
CDR3 DNA: TGTGCCAGCAGCAAGAACGGGGGACTCTACAATGAGCAGTTCTTC
CDR3 protein: CASSKNGGLYNEQFF

V gene: TRBV18
clone size: -
J gene: TRBJ1-4
CDR3 length: 14
D gene: TRBD1
CDR3 DNA: TGTGCCAGCTCACCCGGGACAGGGGTCGAAAAACTGTTTTTT
CDR3 protein: CASSPGTGVEKLFF

V gene: TRBV27
clone size: -
J gene: TRBJ2-3
CDR3 length: 17
D gene: TRBD2
CDR3 DNA: TGTGCCAGCAGTGTTTATAGCGGGGGACCTACCACAGATACGCAGTATTTT
CDR3 protein: CASSVYSGGPTTDTQYF

V gene: TRBV28
clone size: -
J gene: TRBJ2-2
CDR3 length: 15
D gene: TRBD1
CDR3 DNA: TGTGCCAGCAGTTTGAGGACAGGGGCCACCGGGGAGCTGTTTTTT
CDR3 protein: CASSLRTGATGELFF

V gene: TRBV3-1/TRBV3-2
clone size: once
J gene: TRBJ1-5
CDR3 length: 18
D gene: TRBD1
CDR3 DNA: TGTGCCAGCAGCCAAACCGGGACAGGGGTACGACGCAATCAGCCCCAGCATTTT
CDR3 protein: CASSQTGTGVRRNQPQHF

V gene: TRBV28
clone size: -
J gene: TRBJ2-3
CDR3 length: 16
D gene: TRBD2
CDR3 DNA: TGTGCCAGCAGTCTACTTAGCGGGGGGGCAACAGATACGCAGTATTTT
CDR3 protein: CASSLLSGGATDTQYF

V gene: TRBV6-5
clone size: -
J gene: TRBJ2-3
CDR3 length: 12
D gene: -
CDR3 DNA: TGTGCCAGCAGCGGAGAAGCAGATACGCAGTATTTT
CDR3 protein: CASSGEADTQYF

V gene: TRBV7-9
clone size: -
J gene: TRBJ2-3
CDR3 length: 16
D gene: TRBD1
CDR3 DNA: TGTGCCAGCAGTTTCCGGGACAGGGGAACAACAGATACGCAGTATTTT
CDR3 protein: CASSFRDRGTTDTQYF

V gene: TRBV5-1
clone size: -
J gene: TRBJ2-5
CDR3 length: 14
D gene: -
CDR3 DNA: TGCGCCAGCAGCCAAAACAGGGTTCAAGAGACCCAGTACTTC
CDR3 protein: CASSQNRVQETQYF

V gene: TRBV5-1
clone size: -
J gene: TRBJ2-2
CDR3 length: 13
D gene: -
CDR3 DNA: TGCGCCAGCCGGGCCCTAATTCCCGGGGAGCTGTTTTTT
CDR3 protein: CASRALIPGELFF

V gene: TRBV12-3/TRBV12-4
clone size: -
J gene: TRBJ2-7
CDR3 length: 12
D gene: TRBD1
CDR3 DNA: TGTGCCAGCAGCCAGGCGACAGGGCGGCAGTACTTC
CDR3 protein: CASSQATGRQYF

V gene: TRBV5-4
clone size: -
J gene: TRBJ2-1
CDR3 length: 16
D gene: -
CDR3 DNA: TGTGCCAGCAGTGCCGGGACGACCCCCATCTACGCTGAGCAGTTCTTC
CDR3 protein: CASSAGTTPIYAEQFF

V gene: TRBV27
clone size: -
J gene: TRBJ1-2
CDR3 length: 14
D gene: -
CDR3 DNA: TGTGCCAGCAGCCCCACCGTAGGGGTAGGTGGCTACACCTTC
CDR3 protein: CASSPTVGVGGYTF

V gene: TRBV11-3
clone size: -
J gene: TRBJ2-1
CDR3 length: 15
D gene: -
CDR3 DNA: TGTGCCAGCAGCGTTGGGGTTAGCTCCTACAATGAGCAGTTCTTC
CDR3 protein: CASSVGVSSYNEQFF

V gene: TRBV11-1
clone size: -
J gene: TRBJ1-1
CDR3 length: 15
D gene: -
CDR3 DNA: TGTGCCAGCAGCCCAATGGGCCTACGGAACACTGAAGCTTTCTTT
CDR3 protein: CASSPMGLRNTEAFF

V gene: TRBV7-7
clone size: -
J gene: TRBJ2-2
CDR3 length: 16
D gene: TRBD2
CDR3 DNA: TGTGCCAGCAGCTTACTAGCGGGGGACGTCACCGGGGAGCTGTTTTTT
CDR3 protein: CASSLLAGDVTGELFF

V gene: TRBV7-2
clone size: -
J gene: TRBJ1-6
CDR3 length: 15
D gene: TRBD1
CDR3 DNA: TGTGCCAGCAGCTTCGTACGGACAGGGAATTCACCCCTCCACTTT
CDR3 protein: CASSFVRTGNSPLHF

V gene: TRBV5-1
clone size: once
J gene: TRBJ2-2
CDR3 length: 13
D gene: -
CDR3 DNA: TGCGCCAGCCGGGAGCGCGGCACCGGGGAGCTGTTTTTT
CDR3 protein: CASRERGTGELFF

V gene: TRBV5-1
clone size: -
J gene: TRBJ1-1
CDR3 length: 14
D gene: -
CDR3 DNA: TGCGCCAGCAGCTTGGAGGGAGTGAACACTGAAGCTTTCTTT
CDR3 protein: CASSLEGVNTEAFF

V gene: TRBV2
clone size: -
J gene: TRBJ2-7
CDR3 length: 14
D gene: TRBD2
CDR3 DNA: TGTGCCAGCAGTGTTGGCCTAAGCGGGGGGAAGCAGTACTTC
CDR3 protein: CASSVGLSGGKQYF

V gene: TRBV6-1
clone size: -
J gene: TRBJ2-1
CDR3 length: 17
D gene: -
CDR3 DNA: TGTGCCAGCAGTGAGGTTTATGGTCAGGGTACCTACAATGAGCAGTTCTTC
CDR3 protein: CASSEVYGQGTYNEQFF

V gene: TRBV5-4
clone size: -
J gene: TRBJ1-5
CDR3 length: 18
D gene: -
CDR3 DNA: TGTGCCAGCAGCTTGGAAGACATCGGACAGCTTAGCAATCAGCCCCAGCATTTT
CDR3 protein: CASSLEDIGQLSNQPQHF

V gene: TRBV4-1
clone size: -
J gene: TRBJ1-2
CDR3 length: 13
D gene: -
CDR3 DNA: TGCGCCAGCAGCCAAGATAGGGGGACGGGCTACACCTTC
CDR3 protein: CASSQDRGTGYTF

V gene: TRBV19
clone size: few
J gene: TRBJ2-4
CDR3 length: 11
D gene: -
CDR3 DNA: TGTGCCAGTAGTATTGGGGACATTCAGTACTTC
CDR3 protein: CASSIGDIQYF

V gene: TRBV27
clone size: -
J gene: TRBJ1-1
CDR3 length: 14
D gene: -
CDR3 DNA: TGTGCCAGCAGTTTATCGTGGGGGCGTACTGAAGCTTTCTTT
CDR3 protein: CASSLSWGRTEAFF

V gene: TRBV3-1/TRBV3-2
clone size: -
J gene: TRBJ2-3
CDR3 length: 16
D gene: -
CDR3 DNA: TGTGCCAGCAGCCCCAGACATCTGCCTTTAACAGATACGCAGTATTTT
CDR3 protein: CASSPRHLPLTDTQYF

V gene: TRBV7-9
clone size: -
J gene: TRBJ1-2
CDR3 length: 14
D gene: -
CDR3 DNA: TGTGCCAGCAGCTTCTCGGTTCCGGAGGAAGGCTACACCTTC
CDR3 protein: CASSFSVPEEGYTF

V gene: TRBV6-1
clone size: medium-sized
J gene: TRBJ1-4
CDR3 length: 17
D gene: TRBD1
CDR3 DNA: TGTGCCAGCAGTGAAGCGACCGGGACAGGGGAGGATGAAAAACTGTTTTTT
CDR3 protein: CASSEATGTGEDEKLFF

V gene: TRBV5-1
clone size: -
J gene: TRBJ2-4
CDR3 length: 14
D gene: -
CDR3 DNA: TGCGCCAGCAGCTTGGCGGTGGGTTCTAGCATTCAGTACTTC
CDR3 protein: CASSLAVGSSIQYF

V gene: TRBV6-5
clone size: -
J gene: TRBJ2-2
CDR3 length: 16
D gene: TRBD1
CDR3 DNA: TGTGCCAGCAGTTACGAGAACACAGGGGCCGGGGGGGAGCTGTTTTTT
CDR3 protein: CASSYENTGAGGELFF

V gene: TRBV27
clone size: few
J gene: TRBJ1-6
CDR3 length: 16
D gene: TRBD1
CDR3 DNA: TGTGCCAGCAGTTTATTATCGGGACAGGGGAATTCACCCCTCCACTTT
CDR3 protein: CASSLLSGQGNSPLHF

V gene: TRBV14
clone size: once
J gene: TRBJ1-2
CDR3 length: 16
D gene: TRBD1
CDR3 DNA: TGTGCCAGCAGCCAAGACGACAGGGGTGGCTACTATGGCTACACCTTC
CDR3 protein: CASSQDDRGGYYGYTF